This T cell receptor (beta chain) was recorded in a study of cytomegalovirus exposure and HLA in healthy donors. The germline V gene has CDR1 MNHEY and CDR2 SMNVEV (reference sequence). The V gene lost 4 bases and the J gene lost 5 bases, with 21 bases spanning the gap. There are 16 residues in the CDR3. It was with 60 Vbeta and 13 Jbeta primers that the PCR ran. The data were produced by immunoSEQ multiplex PCR, yet TCRdb's version contains in-frame clones alone and is incomplete. The sample lists more than 90,000 clones, around 76% occurring once. The chain has TRBV27 and TRBJ2-7, with D maybe TRBD1 (6 bases). Material: PBMCs. This receptor was identified in a human donor in good health. The CDR3 protein is CASSSKPRTGKNEQYF. In nucleotides, the CDR3 is TGTGCCAGCAGTTCCAAACCCCGAACAGGGAAGAACGAGCAGTACTTC.